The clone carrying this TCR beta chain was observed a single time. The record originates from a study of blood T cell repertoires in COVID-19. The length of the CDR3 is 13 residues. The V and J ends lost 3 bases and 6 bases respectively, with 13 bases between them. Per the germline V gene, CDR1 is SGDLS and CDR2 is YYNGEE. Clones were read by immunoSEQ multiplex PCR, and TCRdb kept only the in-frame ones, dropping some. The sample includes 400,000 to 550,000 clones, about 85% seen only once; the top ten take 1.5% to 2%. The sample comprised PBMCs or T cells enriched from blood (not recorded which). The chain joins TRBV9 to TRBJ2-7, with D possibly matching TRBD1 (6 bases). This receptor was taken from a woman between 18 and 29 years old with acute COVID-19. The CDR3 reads CASSAQGGFEQYF. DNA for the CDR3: TGTGCCAGCAGCGCACAGGGTGGGTTCGAGCAGTACTTC.